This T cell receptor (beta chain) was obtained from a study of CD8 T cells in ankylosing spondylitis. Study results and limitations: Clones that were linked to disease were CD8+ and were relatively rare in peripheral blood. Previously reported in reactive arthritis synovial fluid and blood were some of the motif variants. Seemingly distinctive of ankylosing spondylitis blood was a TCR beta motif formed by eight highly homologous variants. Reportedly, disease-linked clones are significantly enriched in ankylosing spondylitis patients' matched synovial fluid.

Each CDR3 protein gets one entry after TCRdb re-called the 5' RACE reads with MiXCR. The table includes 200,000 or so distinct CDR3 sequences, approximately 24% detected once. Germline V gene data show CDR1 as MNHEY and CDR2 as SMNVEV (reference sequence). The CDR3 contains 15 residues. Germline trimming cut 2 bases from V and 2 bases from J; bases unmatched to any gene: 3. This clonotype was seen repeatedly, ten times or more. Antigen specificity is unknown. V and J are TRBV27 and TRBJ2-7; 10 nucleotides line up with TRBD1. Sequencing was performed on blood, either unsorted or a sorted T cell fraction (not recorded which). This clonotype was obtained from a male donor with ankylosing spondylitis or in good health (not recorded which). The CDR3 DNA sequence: TGTGCCAGCAGTTTAGGACAGGGGGTACCCTACGAGCAGTACTTC. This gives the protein CASSLGQGVPYEQYF.